Below, 21 T cell receptor beta chains from the same sample are listed, as sequenced in a study of blood T cell repertoires in COVID-19. Produced via immunoSEQ multiplex PCR; TCRdb's table is partial and in-frame only. There are some 200,000 clones in the sample; more than 75% occur only once, and approximately 5.6% lies in the top ten. Sequenced: peripheral blood. The receptors originated from a man in his forties or fifties with active or convalescent COVID-19.

The chain couples TRBV2 to TRBJ1-3, with D possibly TRBD1 on 5 matching bases. This CDR3 has 16 amino acids. The V gene's germline CDR1 is SNHLY and CDR2 FYNNEI. V shed 2 bases and J shed 0 bases, with 11 bases lying between them. This chain's CDR3 is CASSEIWGNSGNTIYF. The DNA of the CDR3 is TGTGCCAGCAGTGAAATATGGGGCAACTCTGGAAACACCATATATTTT.

CDR3 loop: CASSEEGTGGGYGYTF. The CDR3 DNA sequence: TGTGCCAGCAGCGAGGAGGGGACAGGGGGCGGCTATGGCTACACCTTC. V usage is TRBV9 and J usage is TRBJ1-2; 12 bases line up with TRBD1. Germline trimming cut 3 bases from V and 4 bases from J; bases unmatched to any gene: 7. Germline V CDR1 and CDR2: SGDLS, YYNGEE. CDR3 size: 16 residues.

This rearrangement joins TRBV7-9 to TRBJ1-3; TRBD1 matches 8 bases. V shed 1 base and J 0 bases; nucleotides not matched to a gene: 11. The CDR3 consists of 19 residues. Germline lookup yields CDR1 SEHNR and CDR2 FQNEAQ (reference sequence). The CDR3 loop is CASSLDLGGQGPSGNTIYF. The CDR3 DNA reads TGTGCCAGCAGCTTAGATTTGGGAGGACAGGGCCCCTCTGGAAACACCATATATTTT.

This clone was seen only a few times. This rearrangement joins TRBV2 to TRBJ1-5; D not resolved. This CDR3 has 11 amino acids. Trimming cost V 5 bases and J 10 bases, with 9 bases left between them. The germline V gene encodes CDR1 SNHLY and CDR2 FYNNEI. The CDR3 region has the DNA TGTGCCAGCAGTATTGAGGTTCCCCAGCATTTT. It encodes CASSIEVPQHF.

The chain is built from TRBV2 and TRBJ1-1, with TRBD1 matching 7 bases. Trimming at V came to 3 bases and at J to 7 bases, leaving 5 bases not matched to a gene. The germline CDR1 and CDR2 sequences are SNHLY and FYNNEI. The length of the CDR3 is 13 residues. CDR3 region: CASSEGRDSEAFF. In DNA, the CDR3 is TGTGCCAGCAGTGAGGGGCGGGACAGTGAAGCTTTCTTT. Together with reference TRBV2 and TRBJ1-1, the CDR3 gives the full variable domain: EPEVTQTPSHQVTQMGQEVILRCVPISNHLYFYWYRQILGQKVEFLVSFYNNEISEKSEIFDDQFSVERPDGSNFTLKIRSTKLEDSAMYFCASSEGRDSEAFFGQGTRLTVV.

This clone has a handful of counts. The rearrangement links TRBV7-2 to TRBJ2-2; a possible D gene is TRBD1 (6 bases). CDR1 is SGHTA, CDR2 FQGNSA, per germline. This CDR3 has 18 residues. V was cut by 5 bases and J by 0 bases, with 19 bases left in between. The DNA for the CDR3 is TGTGCCAGCAGCCTAAAAACGACAGGAGCCACGAACACCGGGGAGCTGTTTTTT. It yields the protein CASSLKTTGATNTGELFF. The full variable domain, with the rest looked up from reference TRBV7-2 and TRBJ2-2, is GAGVSQSPSNKVTEKGKDVELRCDPISGHTALYWYRQSLGQGLEFLIYFQGNSAPDKSGLPSDRFSAERTGGSVSTLTIQRTQQEDSAVYLCASSLKTTGATNTGELFFGEGSRLTVL.

The chain carries TRBV18 and TRBJ1-1; D is unresolved. Trimming shortened V by 2 bases and J by 4 bases, and 11 bases separated the two germline ends. The CDR3 is made up of 14 amino acids. In germline, CDR1 is KGHSH, CDR2 LQKENI. CDR3 coding DNA: TGTGCCAGCTCACCAAGCCTGGAGGGCACTGAAGCTTTCTTT. Translated: CASSPSLEGTEAFF.

The chain uses TRBV7-2 and TRBJ2-7; 7 bases fit TRBD2. Germline V gene data show CDR1 as SGHTA and CDR2 as FQGNSA. The CDR3 is made up of 13 amino acids. The V and J ends lost 5 bases and 5 bases, in that order; junction bases with no gene match: 6. The CDR3 region has the DNA TGTGCCAGCAGCACCCGACTAGCCCACGAGCAGTACTTC. As protein: CASSTRLAHEQYF. The full variable domain, its missing parts supplied by reference TRBV7-2 and TRBJ2-7, is GAGVSQSPSNKVTEKGKDVELRCDPISGHTALYWYRQSLGQGLEFLIYFQGNSAPDKSGLPSDRFSAERTGGSVSTLTIQRTQQEDSAVYLCASSTRLAHEQYFGPGTRLTVT.

J is TRBJ1-5 and V is TRBV5-6, with D uncertain. The V gene lost 4 bases and the J gene lost 8 bases, with 13 bases spanning the gap. Per the germline V gene, CDR1 is SGHDT and CDR2 is YYEEEE. The CDR3 contains 13 residues. CDR3 residues: CASSLGAAEPQHF. The CDR3 nucleotides read TGTGCCAGCAGCCTCGGCGCAGCGGAGCCCCAGCATTTT.

The chain uses TRBV2 and TRBJ1-1; D uncertain. This CDR3 is built from 11 residues. Germline CDR1 is SNHLY and CDR2 is FYNNEI. Trimming shortened V by 8 bases and J by 7 bases, and 11 bases separated the two germline ends. DNA for the CDR3: TGTGCCAGCGAGGGCAGGTTTGAAGCTTTCTTT. This encodes CASEGRFEAFF.

The chain employs TRBV19 and TRBJ2-7, with TRBD1 identical over 8 bases. The CDR3 is 15 residues long. The trim removed 5 bases at V and 5 bases at J, leaving 11 bases unmatched. CDR1 is LNHDA and CDR2 is SQIVND in the germline V gene (reference sequence). CDR3 region: CASSGRQGASHEQYF. DNA for the CDR3: TGTGCCAGTAGTGGGCGGCAGGGGGCTTCCCACGAGCAGTACTTC. The entire variable domain, with the rest obtained from reference TRBV19 and TRBJ2-7, is as follows: DGGITQSPKYLFRKEGQNVTLSCEQNLNHDAMYWYRQDPGQGLRLIYYSQIVNDFQKGDIAEGYSVSREKKESFPLTVTSAQKNPTAFYLCASSGRQGASHEQYFGPGTRLTVT.

The genes are TRBV5-1 and TRBJ1-4, with 9 bases lining up with TRBD1. Germline V gives CDR1 SGHRS, CDR2 YFSETQ. V dropped 4 bases and J dropped 0; count of bases not matched to a gene: 4. CDR3 length: 16 amino acids. This CDR3 reads CASSPGQGTTNEKLFF. CDR3 in DNA: TGCGCCAGCAGCCCGGGACAGGGAACAACTAATGAAAAACTGTTTTTT. Filled out from reference TRBV5-1 and TRBJ1-4, the complete variable domain reads KAGVTQTPRYLIKTRGQQVTLSCSPISGHRSVSWYQQTPGQGLQFLFEYFSETQRNKGNFPGRFSGRQFSNSRSEMNVSTLELGDSALYLCASSPGQGTTNEKLFFGSGTQLSVL.

This sequence joins TRBV7-9 and TRBJ2-7; 9 nucleotides match TRBD2. CDR3 length equals 16 residues. Germline CDR1 is SEHNR and CDR2 is FQNEAQ (reference sequence). Germline trimming cut 1 base from V and 1 base from J; bases unmatched to any gene: 5. Written as DNA, the CDR3 is TGTGCCAGCAGCTTAGTTAGCGGGGGACCTTCCTACGAGCAGTACTTC. This gives the protein CASSLVSGGPSYEQYF.

The chain combines TRBV19 with TRBJ2-7; 10 nucleotides match TRBD1. This CDR3 contains 17 residues. Germline CDR1 LNHDA, CDR2 SQIVND (reference sequence). V shed 5 bases and J 2 bases; nucleotides not matched to a gene: 12. CDR3: CASSLLPGQGRAYEQYF. The CDR3 nucleotides are TGTGCCAGTAGTTTATTACCGGGACAGGGGCGCGCCTACGAGCAGTACTTC.

This rearrangement joins TRBV5-1 to TRBJ2-2, with D uncertain. Germline lookup yields CDR1 SGHRS and CDR2 YFSETQ. This CDR3 is built from 11 residues. Trimming removed 5 bases from V and 7 bases from J, with 6 bases in between. CDR3 loop: CASSEVGELFF. The CDR3, as DNA: TGCGCCAGCAGTGAGGTCGGGGAGCTGTTTTTT.

The chain links TRBV4-1 to TRBJ1-3; perhaps TRBD1 as D (6 bases). The CDR3 has 14 residues. V was shortened by 0 bases and J by 9 bases, with 12 bases between the two germline ends. Germline CDR1 and CDR2: MGHRA and YSYEKL. The CDR3 nucleotides are TGCGCCAGCAGCCAAGAATGGGCAGGGGTCACCATATATTTT. Translation gives CASSQEWAGVTIYF.

V is TRBV18 and J is TRBJ1-1; weak D call: TRBD1 (5 bases). The CDR3 has 16 residues. CDR1 KGHSH and CDR2 LQKENI come from the germline V gene. Trimming removed 4 bases from V and 0 bases from J, with 15 bases in between. The CDR3, as DNA: TGTGCCAGCTCACGAAGTCAGGGCCTGATGAACACTGAAGCTTTCTTT. Its protein is CASSRSQGLMNTEAFF. The whole variable domain, remainder taken from reference TRBV18 and TRBJ1-1, is NAGVMQNPRHLVRRRGQEARLRCSPMKGHSHVYWYRQLPEEGLKFMVYLQKENIIDESGMPKERFSAEFPKEGPSILRIQQVVRGDSAAYFCASSRSQGLMNTEAFFGQGTRLTVV.

This clone was seen a few times. The chain joins TRBV29-1 to TRBJ1-2; TRBD1 aligns across 7 bases. The CDR3 runs 12 residues. Germline lookup yields CDR1 SQVTM and CDR2 ANQGSEA. J gave up 2 bases and V 7 bases, and 4 bases lay outside the gene matches. The CDR3: CSANRGNYGYTF. CDR3 sequence (DNA): TGCAGCGCGAACAGGGGCAACTATGGCTACACCTTC.

The V gene is TRBV5-1, the J gene TRBJ2-3; TRBD2 aligns across 12 bases. The V segment lost 6 bases and the J segment 4 bases; nucleotides outside the gene matches: 9. CDR1 and CDR2 from the germline V gene are SGHRS and YFSETQ. There are 16 residues in the CDR3. The CDR3 loop is CASTDRTSGTSDTQYF. The CDR3 nucleotides read TGCGCCAGCACCGACAGGACTAGCGGGACTTCAGATACGCAGTATTTT.

V is TRBV9 and J is TRBJ2-1; 11 bases fit TRBD2. The CDR3 loop spans 16 amino acids. Germline V gives CDR1 SGDLS, CDR2 YYNGEE. Trimming cost V 0 bases and J 10 bases; bases outside gene matches: 9. The CDR3 DNA reads TGTGCCAGCAGCGTAGACCTAGCGGGGGGAATGGGGGAGCAGTTCTTC. Its translation: CASSVDLAGGMGEQFF.

V is TRBV21-1 and J is TRBJ2-7; TRBD2, the table's D call, was not compared with the DNA. TRBV21-1 is assigned pseudogene status. This CDR3 has 16 amino acids. CDR3 loop: CASSNRLAGAPYEQYF. The CDR3 DNA sequence: TGTGCCAGCAGCAACCGACTAGCGGGAGCCCCCTACGAGCAGTACTTC.